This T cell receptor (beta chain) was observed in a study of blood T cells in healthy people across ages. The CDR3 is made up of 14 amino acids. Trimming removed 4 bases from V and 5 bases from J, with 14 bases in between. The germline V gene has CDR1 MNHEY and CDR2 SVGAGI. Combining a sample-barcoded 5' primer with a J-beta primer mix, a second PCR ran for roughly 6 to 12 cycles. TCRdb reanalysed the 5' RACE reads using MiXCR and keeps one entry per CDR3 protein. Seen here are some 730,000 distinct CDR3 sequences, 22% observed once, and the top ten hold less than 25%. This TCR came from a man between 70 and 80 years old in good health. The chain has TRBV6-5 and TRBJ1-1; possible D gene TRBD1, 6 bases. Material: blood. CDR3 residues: CASSSPGGGTEAFF. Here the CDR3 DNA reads TGTGCCAGCAGTTCCCCGGGGGGCGGGACTGAAGCTTTCTTT.